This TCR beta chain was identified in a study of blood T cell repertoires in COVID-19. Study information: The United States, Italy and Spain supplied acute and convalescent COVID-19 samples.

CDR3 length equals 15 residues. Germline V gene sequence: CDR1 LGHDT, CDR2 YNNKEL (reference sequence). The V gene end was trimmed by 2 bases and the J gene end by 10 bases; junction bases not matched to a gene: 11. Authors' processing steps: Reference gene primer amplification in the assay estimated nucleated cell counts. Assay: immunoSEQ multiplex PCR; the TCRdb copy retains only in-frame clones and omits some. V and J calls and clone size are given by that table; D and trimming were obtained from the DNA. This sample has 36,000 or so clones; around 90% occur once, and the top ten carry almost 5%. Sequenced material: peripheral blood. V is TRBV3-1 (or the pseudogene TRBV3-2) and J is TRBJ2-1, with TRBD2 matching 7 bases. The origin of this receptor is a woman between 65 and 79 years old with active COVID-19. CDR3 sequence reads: CASSQTAGSSREQFF. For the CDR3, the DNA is TGTGCCAGCAGCCAAACAGCGGGGAGCTCTCGGGAGCAGTTCTTC.